Below are 16 T cell receptor beta chains sequenced from a single sample in a study of regulatory T cells in long-lasting Graves disease. Time point here: newly diagnosed GD, antithyroid drugs for less than 3 months. The TCR library was made from RNA that had been extracted from PBMCs in TRIzol. Arm-PCR of CDR3 regions with iRepertoire HTBI primers generated TCR beta libraries. TCRdb itself ran the multiplex PCR reads through MiXCR, one entry per CDR3 protein. Counted here are 500,000 or so distinct CDR3 sequences, about 16% occurring once; the ten biggest clones make up 20% to 25%. These data were also reused for a study on T cells in Graves' hyperthyroidism and ophthalmopathy.

The sequenced sample was peripheral blood mononuclear cells (PBMCs), obtained at new diagnosis, from a patient treated with antithyroid drugs. These receptors came from a middle-aged woman with Graves disease.

In its sample, this clonotype was seen many times. The rearrangement joins TRBV27 to TRBJ1-1; 7 bases align to TRBD1. The CDR3 is 15 amino acids. Germline V gene sequence: CDR1 MNHEY, CDR2 SMNVEV (reference sequence). The J segment lost 1 base and the V segment lost 6 bases, leaving 8 bases of the junction unmatched. CDR3 amino acids: CASRDPGQRNTEAFF. The CDR3, as DNA: TGTGCCAGCAGGGACCCGGGACAGCGGAACACTGAAGCTTTCTTT.

To note about this clonotype: Its ends do not fully match the called genes, so a read error is possible. V and J are TRBV6-2 or TRBV6-3 and TRBJ2-1, with unresolved D. The V gene's germline CDR1 is MNHEY and CDR2 SVGEGT. This CDR3 is 12 amino acids long. CDR3 nucleotide sequence: TGTGCCAGCAGGGGCTCCTACAATGAGCAGTCCTTC. It yields the protein CASRGSYNEQSF.

Ten or more counts support this clonotype. The chain couples TRBV5-1 to TRBJ1-2; 7 nucleotides align to TRBD1. CDR3 length: 15 amino acids. J was trimmed by 1 base and V by 0 bases; bases with no gene match: 3. Germline-derived CDR1 and CDR2 are SGHRS and YFSETQ. The CDR3 loop reads CASSLEGASNYGYTF. The CDR3 DNA reads TGCGCCAGCAGCTTGGAGGGGGCGAGTAACTATGGCTACACCTTC. The whole variable domain, filled in from reference TRBV5-1 and TRBJ1-2, reads KAGVTQTPRYLIKTRGQQVTLSCSPISGHRSVSWYQQTPGQGLQFLFEYFSETQRNKGNFPGRFSGRQFSNSRSEMNVSTLELGDSALYLCASSLEGASNYGYTFGSGTRLTVV.

This clonotype was seen a handful of times. The chain couples TRBV5-1 to TRBJ2-2; D not certain. V was clipped by 0 bases and J by 5 bases, with 8 bases between them. Germline assignment: CDR1 SGHRS and CDR2 YFSETQ. The CDR3 runs 14 residues. CDR3 nucleotide sequence: TGCGCCAGCAGCTTGGACGGCCGGACCGGGGAGCTGTTTTTT. This encodes CASSLDGRTGELFF.

This clonotype was counted many times. The rearrangement links TRBV7-2 to TRBJ2-3; the D is unclear. The ends were cut back, 5 bases at V and 6 bases at J, with 9 bases in the middle. The germline gives CDR1 SGHTA, CDR2 FQGNSA. CDR3 length: 12 residues. The CDR3 nucleotides are TGTGCCAGCAGCCCACAAGTGGATACGCAGTATTTT. Amino acid sequence: CASSPQVDTQYF.

As for this clonotype: This may stem from a read error, because a much larger clone lies one nucleotide away. This chain links TRBV28 with TRBJ1-1; D gene unclear. Germline CDR1 is MDHEN and CDR2 is SYDVKM. The V end lost 3 bases, the J end lost 1 base, and 12 bases lay between the germline ends. This CDR3 has 15 amino acids. The CDR3 DNA reads as TGTGCCAGCAGTTTCGCTTCCGTAAAGAACACTGAAGCTTTCTTT. Protein: CASSFASVKNTEAFF.

This clonotype was seen ten or more times. DNA of the CDR3: TGTGCCAGCAGCCCGACAGGGGTGAGGGAAAAACTGTTTTTT. This sequence encodes CASSPTGVREKLFF. The rearrangement joins TRBV11-3 to TRBJ1-4; 8 bases fit TRBD1. Per germline, CDR1 SGHNT and CDR2 YENEEA. Trimming took 5 bases from V and 8 from J; bases not matched to a gene: 7. CDR3 length: 14 amino acids.

This clonotype was picked up many times. The CDR3 DNA reads TGTGCCAGCAGTCCCCGCGGAACCTTCTATGGCTACACCTTC. It yields the protein CASSPRGTFYGYTF. The V and J genes are TRBV27 and TRBJ1-2; D unclear. V was shortened by 5 bases and J by 4 bases, with 14 bases between the two germline ends. Looked up from germline, CDR1 is MNHEY and CDR2 is SMNVEV (reference sequence). This CDR3 has 14 amino acids.

In this sample, this clonotype turned up many times. The rearrangement links TRBV18 to TRBJ2-1, with no clear D. The CDR3 spans 12 residues. From germline, CDR1 is KGHSH and CDR2 LQKENI. Deletions cut 4 bases from V and 5 bases from J, with 6 bases between. The CDR3 loop is CASSRVHNEQFF. The CDR3 DNA sequence: TGTGCCAGCTCACGGGTTCACAATGAGCAGTTCTTC.

Ten or more counts support this clonotype. The chain combines TRBV10-3 with TRBJ1-1; D unclear. The germline V gene has CDR1 ENHRY and CDR2 SYGVKD. V gave up 4 bases and J gave up 2 bases, with 11 bases separating them. The CDR3 has 14 residues. CDR3 sequence (DNA): TGTGCCATCAGTGGCGGATTGAGTAACACTGAAGCTTTCTTT. Its protein is CAISGGLSNTEAFF.

This rearrangement joins TRBV27 to TRBJ2-5; maybe TRBD2 (6 bases). CDR1 and CDR2 from the germline V gene are MNHEY and SMNVEV (reference sequence). Trimming removed 6 bases at V and 1 base at J, with 21 bases between. This CDR3 has 17 amino acids. The CDR3, as DNA: TGTGCCAGCAGCCCGGGGGTCGGTGGCGTCCCCCAAGAGACCCAGTACTTC. This translates into CASSPGVGGVPQETQYF.

This clonotype was observed at least ten times. V and J are TRBV29-1 and TRBJ1-1; possible D gene TRBD1, 5 bases. V lost 4 bases to trimming and J lost 4 bases, with 19 bases between them. The CDR3 is 15 residues long. Germline lookup yields CDR1 SQVTM and CDR2 ANQGSEA. The CDR3 DNA is TGCAGCGTTGCTTCCATGCAGGGAGTGGGCACTGAAGCTTTCTTT. This translates into CSVASMQGVGTEAFF. The full variable domain, with the rest looked up from reference TRBV29-1 and TRBJ1-1, is SAVISQKPSRDICQRGTSLTIQCQVDSQVTMMFWYRQQPGQSLTLIATANQGSEATYESGFVIDKFPISRPNLTFSTLTVSNMSPEDSSIYLCSVASMQGVGTEAFFGQGTRLTVV.

The sample holds many counts of this clonotype. The chain carries TRBV6-2 or TRBV6-3 and TRBJ2-2; 11 bases map to TRBD2. The CDR3 is 18 amino acids. CDR1 is MNHEY and CDR2 is SVGEGT in the germline V gene. V dropped 1 base and J dropped 1; count of bases not matched to a gene: 5. CDR3 DNA sequence: TGTGCCAGCAGTTACTTTAGCGGGGGGGCAGTGAACACCGGGGAGCTGTTTTTT. It is translated as CASSYFSGGAVNTGELFF.

Regarding this clonotype: This may arise from a read error, as a much more abundant clone is one base away. The chain joins TRBV11-2 to TRBJ1-5; a possible D gene is TRBD1 (5 bases). The CDR3 covers 15 residues. CDR1 is SGHAT, CDR2 FQNNGV, per germline. In DNA form, the CDR3 reads TGCGCCAGCAGCCAGCGGGACTGGCTCAATCAGCCCCAGCATTTT. Protein product: CASSQRDWLNQPQHF.

This chain joins TRBV4-1 and TRBJ1-4; D might be TRBD1 (5 bases). Germline V lookup: CDR1 MGHRA, CDR2 YSYEKL. Trimming removed 4 bases at V and 8 bases at J, with 23 bases between. CDR3 length equals 17 residues. The CDR3 sequence is CASSPLRGKIEWEKLFF. Here the CDR3 DNA reads TGCGCCAGCAGCCCCCTGAGGGGCAAAATCGAGTGGGAAAAACTGTTTTTT.

This clonotype showed up just a few times. This sequence joins TRBV6-2 or TRBV6-3 and TRBJ2-3; D may be TRBD1 (5 bases). The length of the CDR3 is 15 residues. V lost 5 bases, J lost 4 bases, and 16 bases lay in between. The germline V gene has CDR1 MNHEY and CDR2 SVGEGT. The CDR3 region is CASSEAGQGSDTQYF. The DNA of the CDR3 is TGTGCCAGCAGTGAAGCAGGCCAGGGATCAGATACGCAGTATTTT.